These 3 T cell receptor beta chains were sequenced from one sample in a study of radiation and T cells in renal cell carcinoma (dated by TCRdb to the early 2020s). This specimen's time point label, per the study, means: blood 2 weeks post-SBRT. What this sample's treatment or condition label stands for: 15 Gy SBRT to primary tumor, nephrectomy 4 weeks later. Library preparation used the immunoSEQ multiplex PCR assay. This immuneACCESS table, as held by TCRdb, lists in-frame sequences with V and J called but not all clones. Of the missing ones, under half trace to an unresolved V gene in checked studies; the others have no known cause. This sample gives 100,000 to 150,000 clones in total; roughly four fifths of them show up just once. The ten most abundant clones make up about 5.3% of the sample. The sample consisted of blood, taken from a patient whose treatment included radiotherapy and nephrectomy. These receptors came from a man over 45 with renal cell carcinoma.

The gene calls are TRBV27 and TRBJ1-6; TRBD1 matches at 9 bases. The length of the CDR3 is 17 residues. The ends lost 4 bases at V and 3 bases at J; junction bases unmatched: 7. In germline, CDR1 is MNHEY, CDR2 SMNVEV (reference sequence). CDR3 amino acids: CASSSQGTGFYNSPLHF. The DNA of the CDR3 is TGTGCCAGCAGTTCCCAAGGGACAGGGTTCTATAATTCACCCCTCCACTTT.

In this sample, this clone turned up once. V gene TRBV28 combines with J gene TRBJ2-7; TRBD2 agrees at 8 bases. V lost 5 bases to trimming and J lost 1 base; unmatched junction nucleotides: 10. Germline V gives CDR1 MDHEN, CDR2 SYDVKM. There are 16 residues in the CDR3. The CDR3 sequence is CASSGLGGGRSYEQYF. The CDR3 DNA follows: TGTGCCAGCAGTGGGCTCGGCGGGGGGCGATCCTACGAGCAGTACTTC.

The chain is built from TRBV5-1 and TRBJ2-7; 8 nucleotides agree with TRBD2. Trimming took 2 bases from V and 1 from J; bases not matched to a gene: 8. The CDR3 extends over 16 amino acids. Germline CDR1 is SGHRS and CDR2 is YFSETQ. The CDR3 sequence is CASSFGGGGRSYEQYF. CDR3 coding DNA: TGCGCCAGCAGCTTCGGGGGCGGCGGGAGGTCCTACGAGCAGTACTTC. Drawing the rest from reference TRBV5-1 and TRBJ2-7, the complete variable domain is KAGVTQTPRYLIKTRGQQVTLSCSPISGHRSVSWYQQTPGQGLQFLFEYFSETQRNKGNFPGRFSGRQFSNSRSEMNVSTLELGDSALYLCASSFGGGGRSYEQYFGPGTRLTVT.